This T cell receptor (beta chain) was identified during a study of T cells after yellow fever vaccination. Whole-study results and caveats: Most clones from primary vaccination were detected again post-booster (about 95% CD4, around 88% CD8).

In this sample, this clonotype turned up many times. The antigen is undetermined. CDR3 length: 15 residues. The ends were cut back, 5 bases at V and 5 bases at J, with 19 bases in the middle. One entry per CDR3 protein results from TCRdb running MiXCR on the 5' RACE reads. The sample contains a few hundred thousand distinct CDR3 sequences, about 5.2% of which appear only once. The starting material was CD4+ T cells sorted from PBMCs, obtained on the day of the yellow fever booster vaccination. This chain uses TRBV12-3 or TRBV12-4 with TRBJ2-7; possible D gene TRBD1, 5 bases. The receptor was derived from a man between 18 and 29 years old who received the YFV17D yellow fever vaccine. The CDR3 coding sequence is TGTGCCAGCAGTGCCGCCAGGGCTGGGGTGGACGAGCAGTACGTC. Its protein product is CASSAARAGVDEQYV.